The 22 T cell receptor beta chains listed next were all sequenced from one sample in a study of blood T cell repertoires in COVID-19. Assay: immunoSEQ multiplex PCR; the TCRdb copy retains only in-frame clones and omits some. In the table there are roughly 250,000 clones, about nine tenths of which are singletons. The sample consisted of peripheral blood. Receptors were obtained from a man aged 35 to 55 who had recovered from COVID-19.

This chain uses TRBV7-8 with TRBJ2-1, with TRBD1 matching over 8 bases. In germline, CDR1 is SGHVS, CDR2 FQNEAQ. This CDR3 spans 15 amino acids. The J segment lost 4 bases and the V segment lost 1 base, leaving 3 bases of the junction unmatched. CDR3 residues: CASSLVQGVYNEQFF. The DNA of the CDR3 is TGTGCCAGCAGCTTAGTACAGGGGGTGTACAATGAGCAGTTCTTC.

Worth noting for this clone: At the DNA level, this CDR3 is encoded by other sequences in the same sample as well. This rearrangement joins TRBV9 to TRBJ2-3; D not resolved. From germline, CDR1 is SGDLS and CDR2 YYNGEE. V lost 0 bases, J lost 1 base, and 3 bases lay in between. This CDR3 is built from 13 residues. CDR3 DNA sequence: TGTGCCAGCAGCGTAGGCGGCACAGATACGCAGTATTTT. This codes for CASSVGGTDTQYF.

The CDR3, as DNA: TGTGCCAGCAGTGAATCCCCGGGACAAAGTTTCTACGAGCAGTACTTC. Protein: CASSESPGQSFYEQYF. V and J are TRBV2 and TRBJ2-7, with D maybe TRBD1 (6 bases). This CDR3 comprises 16 residues. Trimming stripped 2 bases from V and 3 bases from J, with 17 bases between. Germline V gene sequence: CDR1 SNHLY, CDR2 FYNNEI.

The genes are TRBV29-1 and TRBJ2-1, with 7 bases aligning to TRBD2. V was clipped by 6 bases and J by 0 bases; unmatched bases: 8. The CDR3 is made up of 15 amino acids. The germline V gene has CDR1 SQVTM and CDR2 ANQGSEA. CDR3 region: CSVASGASSYNEQFF. As DNA, the CDR3 is TGCAGCGTCGCTAGCGGAGCAAGCTCCTACAATGAGCAGTTCTTC.

The V call is TRBV2, the J call TRBJ2-1; 9 bases fit TRBD2. The CDR3 has 15 amino acids. After removal of 6 bases from V and 2 bases from J, the junction contained 5 bases not matched to a gene. Looked up from germline, CDR1 is SNHLY and CDR2 is FYNNEI. The CDR3 region is CASRLGLAPYNEQFF. CDR3 bases: TGTGCCAGCAGATTGGGACTAGCACCCTACAATGAGCAGTTCTTC.

This clone occurred once. This rearrangement joins TRBV19 to TRBJ1-2; 8 nucleotides align to TRBD1. Germline lookup yields CDR1 LNHDA and CDR2 SQIVND (reference sequence). This CDR3 spans 14 amino acids. With V trimmed by 5 bases and J by 7 bases, 9 bases remained unmatched. The CDR3 reads CASSRDRGRGGYTF. CDR3 DNA sequence: TGTGCCAGTAGTCGTGACAGGGGAAGAGGTGGCTACACCTTC.

This clone showed up just once. The V gene is TRBV3-1 (or the pseudogene TRBV3-2), the J gene TRBJ2-1, with 7 bases fitting TRBD2. This CDR3 comprises 14 residues. CDR1 is LGHDT and CDR2 is YNNKEL in the germline V gene (reference sequence). With 4 bases clipped from V and 4 bases from J, the junction kept 4 bases outside the gene matches. The CDR3 loop is CASSPGTTYNEQFF. The CDR3, as DNA: TGTGCCAGCAGCCCAGGGACTACGTACAATGAGCAGTTCTTC.

This rearrangement joins TRBV6-5 to TRBJ2-3; 7 positions agree with TRBD2. The length of the CDR3 is 14 residues. V was clipped by 6 bases and J by 4 bases; unmatched bases: 7. Germline V gene lookup returns CDR1 MNHEY and CDR2 SVGAGI. This CDR3 is CASSPGTKADTQYF. Written as DNA, the CDR3 is TGTGCCAGCAGCCCCGGGACTAAGGCAGATACGCAGTATTTT.

The chain employs TRBV6-5 and TRBJ1-6, with D maybe TRBD1 (5 bases). The germline V gene has CDR1 MNHEY and CDR2 SVGAGI. The V gene lost 6 bases and the J gene lost 7 bases, with 16 bases spanning the gap. CDR3 size: 15 residues. CDR3 sequence (DNA): TGTGCCAGCAGCCCCCGGGGAGGGACCAATTCACCCCTCCACTTT. It yields the protein CASSPRGGTNSPLHF.

CDR3 region: CASSRREGGVNTEAFF. The CDR3 DNA reads TGTGCCAGCAGCCGACGGGAAGGCGGGGTGAACACTGAAGCTTTCTTT. The V gene is TRBV5-5, the J gene TRBJ1-1; unclear D gene. The germline V gene has CDR1 SGHKS and CDR2 YYEKEE (reference sequence). Trimming stripped 4 bases from V and 0 bases from J, with 16 bases between. This CDR3 is 16 amino acids long.

This clone appeared a few times. The chain has TRBV5-6 and TRBJ1-6, with a tentative D call TRBD1 (6 bases). The CDR3 contains 15 residues. Trimming left V 0 bases short and J 7 bases short, with 11 bases between. Germline V gene data show CDR1 as SGHDT and CDR2 as YYEEEE. The CDR3, as DNA: TGTGCCAGCAGCTTGGGCGCAGGGGACAATTCACCCCTCCACTTT. This sequence encodes CASSLGAGDNSPLHF.

The chain joins TRBV5-8 to TRBJ1-5; D remains ambiguous. The CDR3 is 14 amino acids. Germline V lookup: CDR1 SGHTS, CDR2 YDEGEE. Trimming cost V 3 bases and J 10 bases, with 17 bases left between them. The CDR3 DNA reads as TGTGCCAGCAGCTCCCCCGTTGGCGTGACACCCCAGCATTTT. It codes for CASSSPVGVTPQHF.

This chain uses TRBV11-3 with TRBJ2-5, with D hard to call. The V gene's germline CDR1 is SGHNT and CDR2 YENEEA. The V end lost 1 base, the J end lost 4 bases, and 10 bases lay between the germline ends. The CDR3 is 14 residues long. This CDR3 reads CASSLAGLRETQYF. In DNA form, the CDR3 reads TGTGCCAGCAGCTTAGCGGGTTTACGAGAGACCCAGTACTTC.

The chain uses TRBV24-1 and TRBJ2-3; 10 bases match TRBD2. The CDR3 loop spans 16 amino acids. V was clipped by 3 bases and J by 3 bases; unmatched bases: 5. Germline values: CDR1 KGHDR, CDR2 SFDVKD. CDR3 sequence: CATSDPLAGETDTQYF. The CDR3 DNA sequence: TGTGCCACCAGTGATCCCCTAGCGGGAGAGACAGATACGCAGTATTTT.

This chain links TRBV9 with TRBJ2-3, with D possibly TRBD2 on 7 matching bases. This CDR3 has 14 amino acids. Germline CDR1 and CDR2: SGDLS and YYNGEE. V shed 3 bases and J shed 11 bases, with 19 bases lying between them. CDR3 coding DNA: TGTGCCAGCAGCGAGGCCCTGGGGGGGGCCCAGCAGTATTTT. This codes for CASSEALGGAQQYF.

J is TRBJ1-5 and V is TRBV19; TRBD1 matches at 8 bases. Germline CDR1 is LNHDA and CDR2 is SQIVND (reference sequence). This CDR3 comprises 13 residues. Losses at the gene ends were 6 bases for V and 4 bases for J; bases not matched to a gene: 2. The CDR3 spells CASRGQDNQPQHF. DNA for the CDR3: TGTGCCAGTAGGGGACAGGATAATCAGCCCCAGCATTTT.

This clone was seen more than once but under ten times. V usage is TRBV7-2 and J usage is TRBJ2-7; no reliable D call. Germline V gene data show CDR1 as SGHTA and CDR2 as FQGNSA. V was shortened by 5 bases and J by 5 bases, with 16 bases between the two germline ends. The CDR3 sequence is 14 residues long. As DNA, the CDR3 is TGTGCCAGCAGCCTAACGGCCGGGTTTCACGAGCAGTACTTC. It specifies CASSLTAGFHEQYF.

The chain is built from TRBV4-1 and TRBJ1-3, with D perhaps TRBD1 (5 bases). CDR1 is MGHRA and CDR2 is YSYEKL in the germline V gene. The CDR3 loop spans 17 amino acids. Between the trimmed V and J ends, which lost 4 bases and 0 bases, there was a span of 16 bases. The CDR3 DNA sequence: TGCGCCAGCAGCCTACAGGCATTAGACGTCTCTGGAAACACCATATATTTT. Its protein product is CASSLQALDVSGNTIYF.

The chain employs TRBV5-1 and TRBJ2-1; perhaps TRBD2 as D (6 bases). Trimming took off 1 base at V and 5 bases at J, with 19 bases between the two ends. The germline CDR1 and CDR2 sequences are SGHRS and YFSETQ. The CDR3 runs 17 residues. CDR3 DNA: TGCGCCAGCAGCTTGCCCCCAGGCGCGGGGCTTGACAATGAGCAGTTCTTC. This translates into CASSLPPGAGLDNEQFF.

The V gene is TRBV10-3, the J gene TRBJ1-2; no reliable D call. Germline CDR1 reads ENHRY; CDR2 reads SYGVKD. Trimming removed 2 bases at V and 6 bases at J, with 13 bases between. The CDR3 runs 14 residues. The CDR3 region is CAISEPRFGNGYTF. Written as DNA, the CDR3 is TGTGCCATCAGTGAGCCGCGGTTCGGGAATGGCTACACCTTC.

This clone was seen only a few times. The chain employs TRBV5-1 and TRBJ2-1, with D tentatively TRBD2 (7 bases). Germline assignment: CDR1 SGHRS and CDR2 YFSETQ. The CDR3 is 16 residues long. Trimming stripped 0 bases from V and 3 bases from J, with 13 bases between. This CDR3 reads CASSLVAGANYNEQFF. In DNA, the CDR3 is TGCGCCAGCAGCTTGGTGGCGGGGGCTAACTACAATGAGCAGTTCTTC.

V gene TRBV19 combines with J gene TRBJ1-5; D unclear. The V end lost 5 bases, the J end lost 0 bases, and 11 bases lay between the germline ends. This CDR3 has 15 amino acids. CDR1 and CDR2 (germline): LNHDA, SQIVND (reference sequence). This CDR3 is CASSVHTPSNQPQHF. CDR3 bases: TGTGCCAGTAGTGTTCATACACCTAGCAATCAGCCCCAGCATTTT. The full variable domain, in which reference TRBV19 and TRBJ1-5 provide the parts outside the CDR3, is DGGITQSPKYLFRKEGQNVTLSCEQNLNHDAMYWYRQDPGQGLRLIYYSQIVNDFQKGDIAEGYSVSREKKESFPLTVTSAQKNPTAFYLCASSVHTPSNQPQHFGDGTRLSIL.